This T cell receptor (beta chain) comes out of a study of cytomegalovirus exposure and HLA in healthy donors. The PCR employed 60 Vbeta primers together with 13 Jbeta primers. Profiled with immunoSEQ multiplex PCR; TCRdb holds only in-frame clones, not every one. The sample contains roughly 130,000 clones, 65% to 90% of which appear only once. With respect to this clone: Its antigen remains unidentified.

General study points: Links to common viral pathogens appeared, in a later analysis, for several of the most significant clusters. By HLA locus, TCR association rates varied in a later analysis, with DRB1 showing the most and HLA-C the fewest. CMV antigen specificity of a few CMV-associated chains was confirmed in vitro. Presence/absence analyses supposed approximately even sequencing depth among donors.

Source material: PBMCs. The TCR comes from a woman between 18 and 30 years old in good health and CMV-seropositive.

The CDR3: CASNEGGIGSPLHF. The CDR3 bases are TGTGCCAGCAACGAGGGAGGAATTGGATCACCCCTCCACTTT. V is TRBV11-2 and J is TRBJ1-6, with D hard to call. Germline V gene sequence: CDR1 SGHAT, CDR2 FQNNGV. V was cut by 7 bases and J by 10 bases, with 17 bases left in between. This CDR3 comprises 14 residues.